This T cell receptor (beta chain) appears in the sequencing data of a study of cytotoxic CD8 clonotypes in ibrutinib-treated CLL. As for the study in general: Samples showed on average roughly 260,000 productive templates and 94,082 productive rearrangements.

Study-wide points: Clonality went higher at ibrutinib response and then dropped back toward baseline at progression.

Libraries of TCR beta were made from approximately 2 micrograms of genomic DNA that came from cryopreserved PBMCs. For this clone: Its antigen is unknown.

V was clipped by 7 bases and J by 11 bases, with 11 bases between them. The CDR3 loop spans 11 amino acids. The germline CDR1 and CDR2 sequences are SNHLY and FYNNEI. Data came from immunoSEQ multiplex PCR; TCRdb stores just in-frame clones and leaves some out. Altogether about 160,000 clones are present, over 65% being singletons, with the ten largest covering about 2%. The source is a human donor with chronic lymphocytic leukemia. The sample was PBMCs, taken after 12 months of ibrutinib treatment. V gene TRBV2 combines with J gene TRBJ1-4; possible D gene TRBD1, 5 bases. CDR3 in DNA: TGTGCCAGCATAGGAGGGACCAAACTGTTTTTT. Translation: CASIGGTKLFF.